Each of the 30 T cell receptor beta chains below was sequenced from the same sample in a study of T cell responses to AZD1222 COVID-19 vaccine. Measured with immunoSEQ multiplex PCR; TCRdb has only the in-frame clones, and not every one. The table shows 95,000 to 150,000 clones, with roughly 90% occurring only once. Sample: peripheral blood, taken on day 0 of AZD1222 vaccination. These TCRs come from an adult in good health.

About this clone: The same CDR3 can be traced to other DNA sequences in this sample. V gene TRBV12-3 or TRBV12-4 combines with J gene TRBJ1-1; D ambiguous. The CDR3 has 12 residues. The V and J ends lost 3 bases and 1 base respectively, with 3 bases between them. This CDR3 reads CASSFGNTEAFF. The CDR3 nucleotides read TGTGCCAGCAGTTTTGGGAACACTGAAGCTTTCTTT.

The chain joins TRBV12-3 or TRBV12-4 to TRBJ2-7; TRBD1 might be the D (6 bases). V was clipped by 9 bases and J by 4 bases, with 16 bases between them. The CDR3 covers 13 residues. The CDR3 DNA reads as TGTGCCAGTGGGGACAATCCCGCGTACGAGCAGTACTTC. It translates to CASGDNPAYEQYF.

V usage is TRBV6-2 or TRBV6-3 and J usage is TRBJ2-1, with 7 bases aligning to TRBD1. The V gene end was trimmed by 0 bases and the J gene end by 0 bases; junction bases not matched to a gene: 14. The CDR3 loop spans 20 amino acids. CDR1 MNHEY and CDR2 SVGEGT come from the germline V gene. The CDR3 DNA reads TGTGCCAGCAGTTACTCGATTTCCAGGGGGAAGACCAGCTCCTACAATGAGCAGTTCTTC. This codes for CASSYSISRGKTSSYNEQFF.

This chain links TRBV7-2 with TRBJ2-1; TRBD1 might be the D (5 bases). CDR3 size: 15 residues. V was clipped by 2 bases and J by 10 bases, with 18 bases between them. Germline CDR1 SGHTA, CDR2 FQGNSA. CDR3 region: CASSLSRTPKGEQFF. CDR3 in DNA: TGTGCCAGCAGCTTAAGCCGGACACCCAAGGGGGAGCAGTTCTTC.

V is TRBV2 and J is TRBJ1-6, with D perhaps TRBD1 (5 bases). CDR1 and CDR2 (germline): SNHLY, FYNNEI. V lost 11 bases and J lost 7, with 15 bases in between. CDR3 length: 13 residues. The CDR3 reads CAAGTSTNSPLHF. The DNA of the CDR3 is TGTGCCGCAGGGACGTCGACCAATTCACCCCTCCACTTT.

This clone was counted a single time. The J gene is TRBJ1-5, the V gene TRBV2, with a tentative D call TRBD1 (5 bases). Germline CDR1 reads SNHLY; CDR2 reads FYNNEI. With 5 bases removed from V and 2 bases from J, the gap between germline ends came to 13 bases. The CDR3 is made up of 15 amino acids. CDR3 loop: CASSPEQGGNQPQHF. The CDR3 DNA reads TGTGCCAGCAGTCCCGAGCAGGGTGGCAATCAGCCCCAGCATTTT.

The gene calls are TRBV28 and TRBJ1-3, with D possibly matching TRBD1 (6 bases). Germline CDR1 is MDHEN and CDR2 is SYDVKM. CDR3 length: 14 amino acids. Trimming took off 4 bases at V and 5 bases at J, with 12 bases between the two ends. The CDR3 DNA reads TGTGCCAGCAGTTACCCGGGACAACGAAACACCATATATTTT. Amino acids: CASSYPGQRNTIYF. Full variable domain (rest looked up from reference TRBV28 and TRBJ1-3): DVKVTQSSRYLVKRTGEKVFLECVQDMDHENMFWYRQDPGLGLRLIYFSYDVKMKEKGDIPEGYSVSREKKERFSLILESASTNQTSMYLCASSYPGQRNTIYFGEGSWLTVV.

This chain uses TRBV4-3 with TRBJ1-6; unclear D gene. Per the germline V gene, CDR1 is LGHNA and CDR2 is YSLEER. The CDR3 runs 14 residues. The V gene lost 0 bases and the J gene lost 11 bases, with 11 bases spanning the gap. The CDR3 nucleotides are TGCGCCAGCAGCCAAGATACGTCAATGCCACCCCTCCACTTT. As protein: CASSQDTSMPPLHF.

The chain links TRBV11-3 to TRBJ2-1; TRBD2 is a possible D gene (5 bases). Trimming took 5 bases from V and 7 from J, leaving 15 bases between them. Germline CDR1 and CDR2: SGHNT and YENEEA. CDR3 size: 14 residues. The CDR3 bases are TGTGCCAGCAGCCCACGTCGGGGAGCAAATGAGCAGTTCTTC. This codes for CASSPRRGANEQFF.

The genes are TRBV27 and TRBJ2-7, with 7 positions matching TRBD2. V shed 0 bases and J 6 bases; nucleotides not matched to a gene: 5. This CDR3 spans 14 amino acids. Germline values: CDR1 MNHEY, CDR2 SMNVEV (reference sequence). Written as DNA, the CDR3 is TGTGCCAGCAGTTTATCGGGTGGGGGGGTCGAGCAGTACTTC. This codes for CASSLSGGGVEQYF.

Concerning this clone: The same CDR3 arises from other DNA sequences in this sample as well. The V and J genes are TRBV7-9 and TRBJ2-1; D possibly corresponds to TRBD1 (6 bases). The CDR3 length is 12 residues. V was clipped by 5 bases and J by 7 bases, with 9 bases between them. Germline lookup yields CDR1 SEHNR and CDR2 FQNEAQ (reference sequence). The CDR3 bases are TGTGCCAGCAGCCCCGGGACAAATGAGCAGTTCTTC. Translated: CASSPGTNEQFF.

The rearrangement uses TRBV9 and TRBJ1-2; 8 bases align to TRBD1. The CDR3 is 15 amino acids. The germline CDR1 and CDR2 sequences are SGDLS and YYNGEE. The trim removed 0 bases at V and 4 bases at J, leaving 5 bases unmatched. CDR3 coding DNA: TGTGCCAGCAGCGTAGGACAGGGGTTTCCCTATGGCTACACCTTC. It specifies CASSVGQGFPYGYTF.

The gene calls are TRBV3-1 (or the pseudogene TRBV3-2) and TRBJ2-3; D may be TRBD2 (6 bases). Deletions cut 1 base from V and 5 bases from J, with 13 bases between. The CDR3 extends over 15 amino acids. Germline-derived CDR1 and CDR2 are LGHDT and YNNKEL (reference sequence). The CDR3 nucleotides are TGTGCCAGCAGCCAAGTGGGCGGGGTTGGAGATACGCAGTATTTT. Residues: CASSQVGGVGDTQYF.

The rearrangement joins TRBV28 to TRBJ2-7, with D tentatively TRBD1 (6 bases). CDR3 length: 13 residues. Trimming took 6 bases from V and 0 from J, leaving 9 bases between them. Germline V lookup: CDR1 MDHEN, CDR2 SYDVKM. CDR3 sequence reads: CASRPQGSYEQYF. CDR3 in DNA: TGTGCCAGCAGACCACAGGGCTCCTACGAGCAGTACTTC.

The V and J genes are TRBV28 and TRBJ1-1, with a tentative D call TRBD1 (6 bases). The germline V gene has CDR1 MDHEN and CDR2 SYDVKM. The CDR3 loop spans 14 amino acids. Trimming removed 3 bases from V and 11 bases from J, with 19 bases in between. This CDR3 is CASSLINRVLEAFF. CDR3 sequence (DNA): TGTGCCAGCAGTTTGATAAACAGGGTCCTAGAGGCTTTCTTT.

This clone appeared once. The chain combines TRBV28 with TRBJ2-3; D might be TRBD2 (6 bases). The germline CDR1 and CDR2 sequences are MDHEN and SYDVKM. The V end lost 6 bases, the J end lost 1 base, and 14 bases lay between the germline ends. The CDR3 runs 15 residues. The CDR3 region is CASRAGSRGTDTQYF. DNA of the CDR3: TGTGCCAGCAGGGCCGGGAGTCGGGGCACAGATACGCAGTATTTT.

CDR3 nucleotide sequence: TGTGCCAGCAGTGGGTTCTCGGGGAGTTTTAATTCACCCCTCCACTTT. Translating it yields CASSGFSGSFNSPLHF. The chain has TRBV2 and TRBJ1-6; unclear D gene. In germline, CDR1 is SNHLY, CDR2 FYNNEI. Between the trimmed V and J ends, which lost 4 bases and 6 bases, there was a span of 16 bases. The CDR3 runs 16 residues.

The rearrangement joins TRBV29-1 to TRBJ1-1; D ambiguous. This CDR3 has 13 amino acids. Germline CDR1 SQVTM, CDR2 ANQGSEA. V shed 4 bases and J shed 2 bases, with 11 bases lying between them. CDR3 DNA sequence: TGCAGCGTTGTTGTCAGACCTAACACTGAAGCTTTCTTT. Protein product: CSVVVRPNTEAFF.

V is TRBV7-9 and J is TRBJ1-6; no clear D gene. CDR3 size: 13 residues. The V gene lost 5 bases and the J gene lost 7 bases, with 9 bases spanning the gap. The germline CDR1 and CDR2 sequences are SEHNR and FQNEAQ (reference sequence). The CDR3 nucleotides read TGTGCCAGCAGCCCAACAGTGAATTCACCCCTCCACTTT. Its protein product is CASSPTVNSPLHF.

For this clone: Other DNA variants within this sample encode the same CDR3. The rearrangement links TRBV6-5 to TRBJ2-6, with D perhaps matching TRBD2 (5 bases). CDR3 length: 15 amino acids. The V end was cut by 3 bases, the J end by 0 bases, with 6 bases between. Per the germline V gene, CDR1 is MNHEY and CDR2 is SVGAGI. The CDR3 region has the DNA TGTGCCAGCAGTTATCGGGGCTCTGGGGCCAACGTCCTGACTTTC. It is translated as CASSYRGSGANVLTF.

The CDR3 bases are TGTGCCACGGGGGATACAACTAATGAAAAACTGTTTTTT. Amino acids: CATGDTTNEKLFF. The chain uses TRBV18 and TRBJ1-4, with TRBD1 as a possible D gene (5 bases). Trimming left V 10 bases short and J 0 bases short, with 9 bases between. Germline V gene lookup returns CDR1 KGHSH and CDR2 LQKENI. The CDR3 runs 13 residues.

The CDR3 DNA follows: TGTGCCAGCAGCTTAGAAGTAGAGACCCAGTACTTC. It encodes CASSLEVETQYF. The gene calls are TRBV7-9 and TRBJ2-5; unclear D gene. This CDR3 comprises 12 residues. Germline V gives CDR1 SEHNR, CDR2 FQNEAQ (reference sequence). Trimming pared 1 base from V and 4 bases from J, leaving 4 bases between. The full variable domain, in which reference TRBV7-9 and TRBJ2-5 provide the parts outside the CDR3, is DTGVSQNPRHKITKRGQNVTFRCDPISEHNRLYWYRQTLGQGPEFLTYFQNEAQLEKSRLLSDRFSAERPKGSFSTLEIQRTEQGDSAMYLCASSLEVETQYFGPGTRLLVL.

This rearrangement joins TRBV28 to TRBJ1-3; 7 positions agree with TRBD1. J lost 2 bases, V lost 6 bases, and 7 bases had no gene match. The germline CDR1 and CDR2 sequences are MDHEN and SYDVKM. The CDR3 has 15 residues. CDR3 nucleotides: TGTGCCAGCAGCCGCCCCCAGGGGGCTGGAAACACCATATATTTT. This encodes CASSRPQGAGNTIYF.

The V gene is TRBV10-3, the J gene TRBJ1-3; D ambiguous. Trimming pared 5 bases from V and 3 bases from J, leaving 11 bases between. The CDR3 totals 14 residues. Germline CDR1 reads ENHRY; CDR2 reads SYGVKD. CDR3 amino acids: CAISPQMVGNTIYF. CDR3 in DNA: TGTGCCATCAGTCCCCAGATGGTTGGAAACACCATATATTTT.

The gene calls are TRBV7-4 and TRBJ2-5; 7 bases are shared with TRBD2. The CDR3 runs 17 residues. Per germline, CDR1 SGHVT and CDR2 SQSDAQ. With V trimmed by 6 bases and J by 3 bases, 16 bases remained unmatched. CDR3 loop: CASRSNQILAPEETQYF. Written as DNA, the CDR3 is TGTGCCAGCAGGTCCAACCAGATACTAGCGCCAGAAGAGACCCAGTACTTC.

This chain connects TRBV7-2 to TRBJ2-5, with 9 bases that match TRBD1. The trim removed 5 bases at V and 6 bases at J, leaving 10 bases unmatched. CDR3 length equals 15 residues. Germline assignment: CDR1 SGHTA and CDR2 FQGNSA. The DNA for the CDR3 is TGTGCCAGCAGCATTGGACAGGGGACGGGGAAGACCCAGTACTTC. Its protein product is CASSIGQGTGKTQYF. Supplemented by reference TRBV7-2 and TRBJ2-5, the full variable domain reads GAGVSQSPSNKVTEKGKDVELRCDPISGHTALYWYRQSLGQGLEFLIYFQGNSAPDKSGLPSDRFSAERTGGSVSTLTIQRTQQEDSAVYLCASSIGQGTGKTQYFGPGTRLLVL.

This sequence joins TRBV11-2 and TRBJ1-5; perhaps TRBD1 as D (5 bases). CDR1 SGHAT and CDR2 FQNNGV come from the germline V gene. The CDR3 runs 15 residues. Trimming took off 1 base at V and 1 base at J, with 8 bases between the two ends. CDR3 sequence (DNA): TGTGCCAGCAGCTTAGGAGGGGTGAGCAATCAGCCCCAGCATTTT. It codes for CASSLGGVSNQPQHF.

CDR3 sequence (DNA): TGTGCCAGCAGTGAAGCGATTTCCTCTCTGGCGGGTAGGGGCAATCAGCCCCAGCATTTT. Its protein is CASSEAISSLAGRGNQPQHF. The genes are TRBV6-1 and TRBJ1-5; D ambiguous. The CDR3 is 20 amino acids. V gave up 0 bases and J gave up 2 bases, with 23 bases separating them. Looked up from germline, CDR1 is MNHNS and CDR2 is SASEGT.

The chain has TRBV19 and TRBJ2-1; perhaps TRBD2 as D (5 bases). Between the trimmed V and J ends, which lost 10 bases and 1 base, there was a span of 11 bases. The CDR3 length is 13 residues. Germline CDR1 LNHDA, CDR2 SQIVND (reference sequence). CDR3 sequence reads: CATSLASYNEQFF. CDR3 DNA: TGTGCCACCTCTCTAGCATCCTACAATGAGCAGTTCTTC. The full variable domain, with the rest looked up from reference TRBV19 and TRBJ2-1, is DGGITQSPKYLFRKEGQNVTLSCEQNLNHDAMYWYRQDPGQGLRLIYYSQIVNDFQKGDIAEGYSVSREKKESFPLTVTSAQKNPTAFYLCATSLASYNEQFFGPGTRLTVL.

The chain couples TRBV30 to TRBJ2-3, with a possible D match to TRBD1 (5 bases). The length of the CDR3 is 13 residues. Germline V gene data show CDR1 as GTSNPN and CDR2 as SVGIG (reference sequence). V was shortened by 4 bases and J by 1 base, with 9 bases between the two germline ends. The CDR3 DNA reads TGTGCCTGGACTCAAGGGGGCACAGATACGCAGTATTTT. Translating it yields CAWTQGGTDTQYF.